The entry that follows covers one T cell receptor (beta chain) sequence. The time point here: newly diagnosed GD, antithyroid drugs for less than 3 months. Generation of the TCR library employed RNA extracted from PBMCs. Building the TCR beta libraries relied on iRepertoire HTBI primers, and CDR3 regions underwent Arm-PCR. TCRdb recomputed calls from the multiplex PCR reads with MiXCR, one row per CDR3 protein. Of 400,000 to 650,000 distinct CDR3 sequences listed, 15% to 20% are singletons. This sample was taken from a study of regulatory T cells in long-lasting Graves disease. These same records also appear under a second study, on T cells in Graves' hyperthyroidism and ophthalmopathy.

The source of this sequence is a woman aged 35-60 years with Graves disease. This material consisted of peripheral blood mononuclear cells (PBMCs), taken at new diagnosis, from a patient treated with antithyroid drugs.

CDR3 bases: TGTGCCAGCAGCTTAGTAGGGGGTCACGCCGGGGAGCTGTTTTTT. This translates into CASSLVGGHAGELFF. The gene calls are TRBV7-6 and TRBJ2-2; tentative D call: TRBD1 (6 bases). The germline V and J ends were trimmed by 1 base and 6 bases, with 12 bases remaining between them. Germline V lookup: CDR1 SGHVS, CDR2 FNYEAQ. The CDR3 length is 15 residues.